Here is one TCR beta chain with its context. The antigen is not known. V lost 5 bases, J lost 6 bases, and 9 bases stayed unmatched. CDR1 and CDR2 from the germline V gene are SGDLS and YYNGEE. CDR3 size: 16 residues. This specimen comes from a study of vaccination and CD4 T cells after COVID-19. Study observations and caveats: Looking at convalescent patients, 304 of their 307 vaccine-specific clones were spike mono-reactive.

TCRdb recomputed calls from the PCR reads with MiXCR, one row per CDR3 protein. The repertoire holds some 25,000 distinct CDR3 sequences, 50% to 65% seen once, with 0.8% to 1.2% in the top ten. Sample: CD4+ T cells from blood, taken before SARS-CoV-2 vaccination. This TCR derives from a human donor who had recovered from COVID-19. The chain links TRBV9 to TRBJ2-3; TRBD2 aligns across 13 bases. The CDR3 DNA sequence: TGTGCCAGCAGTACTACAACGACTAGCGGGAGGGATACGCAGTATTTT. It codes for CASSTTTTSGRDTQYF.